These 6 T cell receptor beta chains originate from one sample sequenced in a study of metastatic and nonmetastatic thyroid tumors. TCRdb re-analyzed the PCR reads using MiXCR. The sample has 25,000 or so clones; roughly 26% are singletons. Nobody among the patients had been given any treatment before thyroid surgery. The sequencing input was blood. The source of these receptors is a female donor with papillary thyroid cancer or a benign thyroid nodule (not recorded which). Some clones in this sample may be carry-over from other donors' samples.

At least ten counts were recorded for this clone. The gene calls are TRBV2 and TRBJ2-7; the D is unclear. The CDR3 has 13 amino acids. With 5 bases removed from V and 2 bases from J, the gap between germline ends came to 10 bases. In germline, CDR1 is SNHLY, CDR2 FYNNEI. The CDR3 DNA follows: TGTGCCAGCAGTCTGGACGGAACCTACGAGCAGTACGTC. It translates to CASSLDGTYEQYV.

This clone has ten or more counts. The chain links TRBV7-8 to TRBJ1-6, with a weak D call TRBD1 (5 bases). This CDR3 is 14 amino acids long. V was clipped by 6 bases and J by 6 bases, with 12 bases between them. The germline V gene has CDR1 SGHVS and CDR2 FQNEAQ. In DNA form, the CDR3 reads TGTGCCAGCAGAGCAGGGAGCTCTAATTCACCCCTCCACTTT. This translates into CASRAGSSNSPLHF.

The chain has TRBV28 and TRBJ1-5, with D uncertain. The ends were cut back, 4 bases at V and 0 bases at J, with 10 bases in the middle. CDR3 length: 15 amino acids. Looked up from germline, CDR1 is MDHEN and CDR2 is SYDVKM. The CDR3 protein is CASSSVRVSNQPQHF. The CDR3 DNA reads TGTGCCAGCAGTTCCGTAAGGGTTAGCAATCAGCCCCAGCATTTT. The whole variable domain, remainder taken from reference TRBV28 and TRBJ1-5, is DVKVTQSSRYLVKRTGEKVFLECVQDMDHENMFWYRQDPGLGLRLIYFSYDVKMKEKGDIPEGYSVSREKKERFSLILESASTNQTSMYLCASSSVRVSNQPQHFGDGTRLSIL.

Here the CDR3 DNA reads TGTGCCAGCAGTTACGGGACCTACGAGCAGTACTTC. This gives the protein CASSYGTYEQYF. J is TRBJ2-7 and V is TRBV6-2 or TRBV6-3; D is undetermined. Germline CDR1 is MNHEY and CDR2 is SVGEGT. V lost 2 bases, J lost 2 bases, and 4 bases lay in between. CDR3 length equals 12 residues.

A remark on this clone: A read error is likely, as this CDR3 ends without the conserved phenylalanine or tryptophan. This chain links TRBV29-1 with TRBJ2-7, with 7 bases aligning to TRBD1. The CDR3 extends over 14 amino acids. With V trimmed by 5 bases and J by 6 bases, 13 bases remained unmatched. CDR1 is SQVTM, CDR2 ANQGSEA, per germline. CDR3 coding DNA: TGCAGCGTTTGGGGTCACAGGGGTGTGGGCGAGCAGTACCTC. Encoded protein: CSVWGHRGVGEQYL.

In DNA, the CDR3 is TGCAGTGCCCTAAAGGGGTTACAGGTGTATTCACCCCTCCACTTT. This encodes CSALKGLQVYSPLHF. This chain joins TRBV20-1 and TRBJ1-6; TRBD1 is a possible D gene (5 bases). V lost 6 bases, J lost 8 bases, and 20 bases lay in between. CDR1 and CDR2 from the germline V gene are DFQATT and SNEGSKA (reference sequence). This CDR3 has 15 amino acids.